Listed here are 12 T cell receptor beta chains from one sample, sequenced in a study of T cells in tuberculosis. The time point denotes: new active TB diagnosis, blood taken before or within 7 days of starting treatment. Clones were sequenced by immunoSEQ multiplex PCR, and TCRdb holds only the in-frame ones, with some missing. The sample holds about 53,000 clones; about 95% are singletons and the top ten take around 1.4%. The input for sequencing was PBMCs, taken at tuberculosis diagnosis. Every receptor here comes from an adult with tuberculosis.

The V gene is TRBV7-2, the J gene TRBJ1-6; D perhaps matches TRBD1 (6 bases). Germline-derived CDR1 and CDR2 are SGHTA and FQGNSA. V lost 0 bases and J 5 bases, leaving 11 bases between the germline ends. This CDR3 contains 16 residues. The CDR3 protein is CASSLARTAHNSPLHF. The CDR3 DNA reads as TGTGCCAGCAGCTTAGCCCGGACAGCCCATAATTCACCCCTCCACTTT.

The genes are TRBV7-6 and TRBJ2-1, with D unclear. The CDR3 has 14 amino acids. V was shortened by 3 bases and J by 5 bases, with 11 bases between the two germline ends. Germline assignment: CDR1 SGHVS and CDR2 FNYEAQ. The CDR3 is CASSLSPYNNEQFF. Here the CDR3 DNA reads TGTGCCAGCAGCTTGAGCCCTTATAACAATGAGCAGTTCTTC.

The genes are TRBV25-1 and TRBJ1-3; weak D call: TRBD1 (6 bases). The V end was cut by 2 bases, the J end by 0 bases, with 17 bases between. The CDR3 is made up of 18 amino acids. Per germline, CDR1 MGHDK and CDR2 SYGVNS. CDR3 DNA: TGTGCCAGCAGTGAACAGGGGACAACCAGTCACTCTGGAAACACCATATATTTT. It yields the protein CASSEQGTTSHSGNTIYF. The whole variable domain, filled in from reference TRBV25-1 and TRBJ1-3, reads EADIYQTPRYLVIGTGKKITLECSQTMGHDKMYWYQQDPGMELHLIHYSYGVNSTEKGDLSSESTVSRIRTEHFPLTLESARPSHTSQYLCASSEQGTTSHSGNTIYFGEGSWLTVV.

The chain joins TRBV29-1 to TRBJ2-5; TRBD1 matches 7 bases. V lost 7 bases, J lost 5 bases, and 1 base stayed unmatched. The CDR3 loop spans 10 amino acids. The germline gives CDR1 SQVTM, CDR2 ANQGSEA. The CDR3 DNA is TGCAGCGCCAGGGGGGAGACCCAGTACTTC. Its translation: CSARGETQYF. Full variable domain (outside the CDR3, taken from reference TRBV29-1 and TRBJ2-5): SAVISQKPSRDICQRGTSLTIQCQVDSQVTMMFWYRQQPGQSLTLIATANQGSEATYESGFVIDKFPISRPNLTFSTLTVSNMSPEDSSIYLCSARGETQYFGPGTRLLVL.

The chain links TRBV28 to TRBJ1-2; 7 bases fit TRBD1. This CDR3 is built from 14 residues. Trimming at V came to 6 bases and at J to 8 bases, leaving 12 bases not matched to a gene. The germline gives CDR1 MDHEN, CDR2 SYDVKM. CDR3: CASSTTGALYGYTF. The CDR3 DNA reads TGTGCCAGCAGCACCACAGGGGCTCTTTACGGCTACACCTTC.

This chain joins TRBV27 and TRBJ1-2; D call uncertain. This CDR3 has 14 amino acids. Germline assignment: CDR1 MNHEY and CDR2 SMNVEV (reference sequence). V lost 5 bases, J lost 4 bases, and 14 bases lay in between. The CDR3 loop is CASSPSSDFYGYTF. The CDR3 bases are TGTGCCAGCAGTCCGTCCAGCGACTTCTATGGCTACACCTTC.

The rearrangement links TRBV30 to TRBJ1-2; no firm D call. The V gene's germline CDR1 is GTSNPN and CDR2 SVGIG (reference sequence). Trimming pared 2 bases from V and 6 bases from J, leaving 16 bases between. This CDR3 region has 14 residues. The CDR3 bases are TGTGCCTGGAGTATTCGGGATGCATTCCATGGCTACACCTTC. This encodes CAWSIRDAFHGYTF.

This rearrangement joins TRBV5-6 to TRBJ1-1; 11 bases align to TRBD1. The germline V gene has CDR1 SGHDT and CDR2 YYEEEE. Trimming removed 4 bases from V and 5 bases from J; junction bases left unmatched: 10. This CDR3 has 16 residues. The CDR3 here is CASSPGQGARMTEAFF. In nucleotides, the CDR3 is TGTGCCAGCAGCCCCGGACAGGGGGCACGTATGACTGAAGCTTTCTTT. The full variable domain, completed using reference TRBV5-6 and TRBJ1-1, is DAGVTQSPTHLIKTRGQQVTLRCSPKSGHDTVSWYQQALGQGPQFIFQYYEEEERQRGNFPDRFSGHQFPNYSSELNVNALLLGDSALYLCASSPGQGARMTEAFFGQGTRLTVV.

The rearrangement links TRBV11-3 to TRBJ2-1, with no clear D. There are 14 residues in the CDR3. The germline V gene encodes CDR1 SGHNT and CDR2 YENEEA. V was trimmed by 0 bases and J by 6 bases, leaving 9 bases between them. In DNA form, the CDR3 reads TGTGCCAGCAGCTTAGATGAGCTCTCCAATGAGCAGTTCTTC. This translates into CASSLDELSNEQFF.

CDR3 region: CASSYPGGDEQFF. The CDR3 region has the DNA TGTGCCAGCAGTTACCCGGGTGGCGATGAGCAGTTCTTC. The chain links TRBV6-6 to TRBJ2-1, with D unclear. Germline-derived CDR1 and CDR2 are MNHNY and SVGAGI (reference sequence). The CDR3 has 13 amino acids. The ends were cut back, 2 bases at V and 8 bases at J, with 10 bases in the middle.

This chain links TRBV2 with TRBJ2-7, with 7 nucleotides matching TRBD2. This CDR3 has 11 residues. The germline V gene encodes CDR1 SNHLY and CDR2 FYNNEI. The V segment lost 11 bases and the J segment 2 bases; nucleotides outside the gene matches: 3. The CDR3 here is CAEGTTYEQYF. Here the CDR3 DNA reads TGTGCCGAGGGGACTACCTACGAGCAGTACTTC.

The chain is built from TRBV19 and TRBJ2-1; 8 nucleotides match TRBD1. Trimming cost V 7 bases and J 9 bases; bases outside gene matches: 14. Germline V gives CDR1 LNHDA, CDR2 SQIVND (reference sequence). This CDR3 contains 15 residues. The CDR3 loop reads CASTLTQGAKGEQFF. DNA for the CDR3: TGTGCCAGTACTCTAACGCAGGGGGCAAAGGGTGAGCAGTTCTTC. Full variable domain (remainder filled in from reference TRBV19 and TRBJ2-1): DGGITQSPKYLFRKEGQNVTLSCEQNLNHDAMYWYRQDPGQGLRLIYYSQIVNDFQKGDIAEGYSVSREKKESFPLTVTSAQKNPTAFYLCASTLTQGAKGEQFFGPGTRLTVL.